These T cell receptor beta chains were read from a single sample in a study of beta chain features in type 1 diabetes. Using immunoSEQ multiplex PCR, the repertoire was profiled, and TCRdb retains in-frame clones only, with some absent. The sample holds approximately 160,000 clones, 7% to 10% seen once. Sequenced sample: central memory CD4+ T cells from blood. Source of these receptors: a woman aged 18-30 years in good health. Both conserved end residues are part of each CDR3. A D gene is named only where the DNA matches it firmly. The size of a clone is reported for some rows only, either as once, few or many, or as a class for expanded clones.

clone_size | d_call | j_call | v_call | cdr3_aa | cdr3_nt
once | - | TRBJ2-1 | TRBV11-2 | CASIVAGNNEQFF | TGTGCCAGCATCGTCGCAGGGAATAATGAGCAGTTCTTC
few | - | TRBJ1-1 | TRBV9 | CASSVDGGTEAFF | TGTGCCAGCAGCGTAGATGGAGGCACTGAAGCTTTCTTT
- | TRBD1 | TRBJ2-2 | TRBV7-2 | CASKRTGRSNTGELFF | TGTGCCAGCAAGCGGACAGGGAGGTCGAACACCGGGGAGCTGTTTTTT
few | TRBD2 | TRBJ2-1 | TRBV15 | CATSRDRRLAGGPGNEQFF | TGTGCCACCAGCAGAGATAGAAGACTAGCGGGAGGGCCAGGGAATGAGCAGTTCTTC
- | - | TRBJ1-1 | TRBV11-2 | CASSLGGSRVTEAFF | TGTGCCAGCAGCTTAGGAGGTAGCAGGGTCACTGAAGCTTTCTTT
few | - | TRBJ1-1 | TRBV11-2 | CASSPGVGWDTEAFF | TGTGCCAGCAGCCCAGGGGTAGGGTGGGACACTGAAGCTTTCTTT
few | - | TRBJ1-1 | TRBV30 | CAWITKGGGSGAFF | TGTGCCTGGATTACCAAGGGTGGAGGGTCGGGAGCTTTCTTT
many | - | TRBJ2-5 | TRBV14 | CASSHAETQYF | TGTGCCAGCAGCCACGCGGAGACCCAGTACTTC
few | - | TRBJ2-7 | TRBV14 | CASSQQGLRGYPYEQYF | TGTGCCAGCAGCCAACAGGGACTGAGGGGTTACCCCTACGAGCAGTACTTC
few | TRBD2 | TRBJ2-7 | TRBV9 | CASSVEAGGYEQYF | TGTGCCAGCAGCGTAGAAGCGGGAGGGTACGAGCAGTACTTC
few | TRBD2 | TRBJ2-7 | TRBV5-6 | CASSPSGQPYEQYF | TGTGCCAGCAGCCCTAGCGGGCAACCCTACGAGCAGTACTTC
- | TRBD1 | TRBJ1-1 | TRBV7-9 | CASSTSLGQGGTEAFF | TGTGCCAGCAGCACTTCCTTGGGACAGGGCGGCACTGAAGCTTTCTTT
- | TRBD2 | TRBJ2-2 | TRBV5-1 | CASGPGGTGELFF | TGCGCCAGCGGACCGGGGGGGACCGGGGAGCTGTTTTTT